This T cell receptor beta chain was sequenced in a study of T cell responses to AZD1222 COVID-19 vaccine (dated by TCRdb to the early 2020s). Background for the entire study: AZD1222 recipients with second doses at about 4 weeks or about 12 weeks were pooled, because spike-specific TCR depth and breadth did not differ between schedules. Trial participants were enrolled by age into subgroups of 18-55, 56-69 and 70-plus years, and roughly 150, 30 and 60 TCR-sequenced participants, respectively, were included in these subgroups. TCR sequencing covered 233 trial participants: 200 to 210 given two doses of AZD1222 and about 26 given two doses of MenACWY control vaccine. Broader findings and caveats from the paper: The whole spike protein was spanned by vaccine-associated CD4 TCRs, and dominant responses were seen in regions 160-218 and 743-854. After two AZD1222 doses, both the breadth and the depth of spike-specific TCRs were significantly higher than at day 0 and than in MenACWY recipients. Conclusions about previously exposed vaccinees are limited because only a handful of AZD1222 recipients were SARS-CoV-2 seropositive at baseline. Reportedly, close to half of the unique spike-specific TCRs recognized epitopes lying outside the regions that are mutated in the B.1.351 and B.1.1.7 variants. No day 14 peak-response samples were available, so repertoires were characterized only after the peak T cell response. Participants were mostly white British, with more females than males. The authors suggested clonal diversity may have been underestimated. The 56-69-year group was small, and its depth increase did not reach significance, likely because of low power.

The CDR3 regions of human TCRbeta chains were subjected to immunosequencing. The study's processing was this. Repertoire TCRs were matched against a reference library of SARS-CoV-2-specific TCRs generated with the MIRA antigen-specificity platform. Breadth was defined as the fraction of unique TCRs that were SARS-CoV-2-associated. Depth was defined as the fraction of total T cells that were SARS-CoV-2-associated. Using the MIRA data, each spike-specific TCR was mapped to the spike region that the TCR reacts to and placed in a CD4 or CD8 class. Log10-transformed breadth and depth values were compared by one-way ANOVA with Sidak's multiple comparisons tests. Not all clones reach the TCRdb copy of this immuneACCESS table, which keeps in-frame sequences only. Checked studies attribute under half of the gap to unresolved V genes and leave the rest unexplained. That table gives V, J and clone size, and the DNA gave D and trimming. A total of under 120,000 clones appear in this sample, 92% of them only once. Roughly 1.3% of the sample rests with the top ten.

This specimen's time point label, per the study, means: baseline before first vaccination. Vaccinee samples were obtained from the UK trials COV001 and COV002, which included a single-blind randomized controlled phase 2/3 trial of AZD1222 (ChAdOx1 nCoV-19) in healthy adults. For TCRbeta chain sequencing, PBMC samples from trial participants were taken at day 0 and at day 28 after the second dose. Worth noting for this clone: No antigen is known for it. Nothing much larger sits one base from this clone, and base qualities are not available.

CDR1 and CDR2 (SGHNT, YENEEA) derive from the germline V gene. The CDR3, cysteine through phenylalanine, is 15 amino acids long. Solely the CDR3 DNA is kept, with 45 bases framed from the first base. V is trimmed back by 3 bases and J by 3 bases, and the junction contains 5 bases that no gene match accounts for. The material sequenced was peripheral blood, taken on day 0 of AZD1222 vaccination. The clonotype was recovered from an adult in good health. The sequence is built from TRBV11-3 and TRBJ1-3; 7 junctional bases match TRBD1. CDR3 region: CASSLTGRSGNTIYF. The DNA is TGTGCCAGCAGCTTGACAGGGAGAAGTGGAAACACCATATATTTT.